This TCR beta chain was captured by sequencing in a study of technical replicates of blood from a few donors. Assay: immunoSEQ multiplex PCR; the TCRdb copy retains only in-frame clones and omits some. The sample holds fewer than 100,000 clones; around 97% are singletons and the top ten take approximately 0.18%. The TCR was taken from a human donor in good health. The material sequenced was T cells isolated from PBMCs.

CDR3 coding DNA: TGTGCCAGCAGCCCAAGACCGGGACTAGCGGTGTATTACGAGCAGTACTTC. This translates into CASSPRPGLAVYYEQYF. The chain combines TRBV7-9 with TRBJ2-7, with TRBD2 matching over 11 bases. There are 17 residues in the CDR3. Per the germline V gene, CDR1 is SEHNR and CDR2 is FQNEAQ (reference sequence). The V and J ends lost 5 bases and 4 bases, in that order; junction bases with no gene match: 13. The full variable domain, completed using reference TRBV7-9 and TRBJ2-7, is DTGVSQNPRHKITKRGQNVTFRCDPISEHNRLYWYRQTLGQGPEFLTYFQNEAQLEKSRLLSDRFSAERPKGSFSTLEIQRTEQGDSAMYLCASSPRPGLAVYYEQYFGPGTRLTVT.